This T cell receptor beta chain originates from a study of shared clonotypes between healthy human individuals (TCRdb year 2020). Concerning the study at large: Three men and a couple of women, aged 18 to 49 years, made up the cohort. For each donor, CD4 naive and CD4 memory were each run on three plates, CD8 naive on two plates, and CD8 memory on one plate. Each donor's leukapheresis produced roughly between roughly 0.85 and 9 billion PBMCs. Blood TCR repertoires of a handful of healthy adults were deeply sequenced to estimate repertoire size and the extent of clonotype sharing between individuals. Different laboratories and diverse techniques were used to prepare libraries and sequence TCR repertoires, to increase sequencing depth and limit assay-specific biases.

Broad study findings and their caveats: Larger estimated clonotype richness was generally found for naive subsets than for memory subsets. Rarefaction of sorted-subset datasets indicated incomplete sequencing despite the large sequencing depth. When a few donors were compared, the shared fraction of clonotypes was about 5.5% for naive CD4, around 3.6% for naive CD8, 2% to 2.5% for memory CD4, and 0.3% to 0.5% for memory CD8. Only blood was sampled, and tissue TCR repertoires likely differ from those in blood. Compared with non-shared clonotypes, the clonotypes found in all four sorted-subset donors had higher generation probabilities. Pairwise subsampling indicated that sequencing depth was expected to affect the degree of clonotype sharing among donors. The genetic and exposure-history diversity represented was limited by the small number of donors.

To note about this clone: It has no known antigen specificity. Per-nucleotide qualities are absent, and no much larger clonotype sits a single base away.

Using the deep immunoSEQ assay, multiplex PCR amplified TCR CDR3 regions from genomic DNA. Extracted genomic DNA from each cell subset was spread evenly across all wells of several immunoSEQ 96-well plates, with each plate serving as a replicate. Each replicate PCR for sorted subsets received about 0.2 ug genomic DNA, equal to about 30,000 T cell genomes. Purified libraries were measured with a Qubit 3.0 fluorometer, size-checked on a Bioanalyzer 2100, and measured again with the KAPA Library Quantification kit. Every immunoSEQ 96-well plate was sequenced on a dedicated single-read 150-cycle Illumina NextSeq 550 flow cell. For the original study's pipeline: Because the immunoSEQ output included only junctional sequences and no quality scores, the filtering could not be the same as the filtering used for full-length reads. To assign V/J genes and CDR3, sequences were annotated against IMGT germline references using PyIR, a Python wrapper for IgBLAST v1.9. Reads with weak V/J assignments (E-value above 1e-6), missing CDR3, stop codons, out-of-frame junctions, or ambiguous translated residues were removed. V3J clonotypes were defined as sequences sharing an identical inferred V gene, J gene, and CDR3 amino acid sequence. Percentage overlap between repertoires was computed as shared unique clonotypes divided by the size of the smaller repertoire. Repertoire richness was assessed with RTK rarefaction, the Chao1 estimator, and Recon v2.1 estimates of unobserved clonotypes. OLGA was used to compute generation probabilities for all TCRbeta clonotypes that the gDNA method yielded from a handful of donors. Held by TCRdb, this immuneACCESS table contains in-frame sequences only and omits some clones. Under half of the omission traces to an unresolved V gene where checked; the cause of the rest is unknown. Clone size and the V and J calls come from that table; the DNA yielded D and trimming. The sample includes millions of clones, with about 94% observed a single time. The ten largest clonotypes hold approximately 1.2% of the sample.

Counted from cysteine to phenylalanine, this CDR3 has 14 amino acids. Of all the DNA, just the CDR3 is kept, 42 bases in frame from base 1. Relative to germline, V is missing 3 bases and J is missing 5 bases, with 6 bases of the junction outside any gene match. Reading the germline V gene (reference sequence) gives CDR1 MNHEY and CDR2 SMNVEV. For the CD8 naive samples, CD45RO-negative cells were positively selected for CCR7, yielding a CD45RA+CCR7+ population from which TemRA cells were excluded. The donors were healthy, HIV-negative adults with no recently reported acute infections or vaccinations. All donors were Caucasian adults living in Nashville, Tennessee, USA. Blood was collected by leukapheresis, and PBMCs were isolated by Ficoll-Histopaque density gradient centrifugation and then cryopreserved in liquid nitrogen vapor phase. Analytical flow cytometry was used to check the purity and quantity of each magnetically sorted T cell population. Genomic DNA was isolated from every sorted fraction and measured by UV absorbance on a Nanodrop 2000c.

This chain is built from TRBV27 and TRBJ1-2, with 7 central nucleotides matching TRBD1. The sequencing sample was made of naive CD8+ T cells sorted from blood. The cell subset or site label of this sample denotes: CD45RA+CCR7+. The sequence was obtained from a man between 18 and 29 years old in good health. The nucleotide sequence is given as TGTGCCAGCAGTTTTAGGGGGCAAGGGTATGGCTACACCTTC. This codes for CASSFRGQGYGYTF.